These T cell receptor beta chains were read from a single sample in a study of vaccination effects on CD4 cells after COVID-19. These receptors are not linked to any known antigen. Clones were sequenced by immunoSEQ multiplex PCR, and TCRdb holds only the in-frame ones, with some missing. The sample carries more than 13,000 clones, more than 65% recorded once. Sequencing used CD4+ T cells from PBMCs cultured with HCoV-NL63 spike peptides, obtained after COVID-19 vaccination. The receptors were sampled from a human donor who received a COVID-19 vaccine. Both conserved end residues are part of each CDR3. Each record gives: V gene, J gene, CDR3 length, D gene, clone size, CDR3 DNA, CDR3 protein. The D gene is left open where the match is weak. Clone sizes are given selectively: once, few, many, or a class where the clone is expanded.

>TRBV5-4|TRBJ2-5|14|TRBD2|-
TGTGCCAGCACCTTAGCGGGGGAAGGGGAGACCCAGTACTTC
CASTLAGEGETQYF
>TRBV5-4|TRBJ1-5|16|-|-
TGTGCCAGCAGCTTGGATGGGGGGGCGGTTAGTCAGCCCCAGCATTTT
CASSLDGGAVSQPQHF
>TRBV19|TRBJ2-7|14|-|-
TGTGCCAGTAGTTGGACCCGGAGCTCCTACGAGCAGTACTTC
CASSWTRSSYEQYF
>TRBV12-3/TRBV12-4|TRBJ1-3|12|-|-
TGTGCCAGCAGACGAGGTGGAAACACCATATATTTT
CASRRGGNTIYF
>TRBV4-3|TRBJ2-1|17|TRBD2|-
TGCGCCAGCAGCCAAGAGTTACTAGCGGGGGGATACAATGAGCAGTTCTTC
CASSQELLAGGYNEQFF
>TRBV7-8|TRBJ1-5|15|-|-
TGTGCCAGCAGCCCCGGACGGTATAGCAATCAGCCCCAGCATTTT
CASSPGRYSNQPQHF
>TRBV6-4|TRBJ2-1|15|-|-
TGTGCCAGCAGGAAGGACAGCAACTCCTACAATGAGCAGTTCTTC
CASRKDSNSYNEQFF
>TRBV6-1|TRBJ2-1|13|-|-
TGTGCCAGCAGTGAACGGCGGGCTAGTAAGCAGTTCTTC
CASSERRASKQFF
>TRBV6-6|TRBJ2-5|14|-|once
TGTGCCAGCAGCCTAGGCGACTGGAAAGAGACCCAGTACTTC
CASSLGDWKETQYF
>TRBV27|TRBJ1-2|14|-|-
TGTGCCAGCAGTTTTCAGGCCGACACCTATGGCTACACCTTC
CASSFQADTYGYTF
>TRBV5-1|TRBJ2-5|12|-|-
TGCGCCAGCTCATCGTTCCAAGAGACCCAGTACTTC
CASSSFQETQYF
>TRBV5-4|TRBJ2-3|18|TRBD2|few
TGTGCCAGCAGCTTGGAGATTAGCGGGAGACGGCGCACAGATACGCAGTATTTT
CASSLEISGRRRTDTQYF
>TRBV5-8|TRBJ2-4|15|-|-
TGTGCCAGCAGCTTGCGGCTAGCGGCCAAAAACATTCAGTACTTC
CASSLRLAAKNIQYF
>TRBV5-6|TRBJ1-3|17|-|-
TGTGCCAGCAGCTTGAGAGCTGTTTATCGGTCTGGAAACACCATATATTTT
CASSLRAVYRSGNTIYF
>TRBV18|TRBJ1-5|16|-|few
TGTGCCAGCTCACCAAGGGGCAGGGAGGTCAATCAGCCCCAGCATTTT
CASSPRGREVNQPQHF
>TRBV5-1|TRBJ1-4|16|-|-
TGCGCCAGCAGCCCCCAAGGGGGGGCGTCTTTTGAAAAACTGTTTTTT
CASSPQGGASFEKLFF
>TRBV18|TRBJ1-3|18|TRBD1|once
TGTGCCAGCTCACTGTTCGGGACAGGGACCGACTCTGGAAACACCATATATTTT
CASSLFGTGTDSGNTIYF
>TRBV12-3/TRBV12-4|TRBJ2-1|12|TRBD2|once
TGTGCCAGCAGTTTAGAGCCGGGGGGACAGTTCTTC
CASSLEPGGQFF
>TRBV5-4|TRBJ2-2|15|TRBD1|-
TGTGCCAGCAGCAAGAGACAGGGTTACACCGGGGAGCTGTTTTTT
CASSKRQGYTGELFF
>TRBV2|TRBJ1-1|16|TRBD1|-
TGTGCCAGCAGTGGATCAGGGGGGGTCATGAACACTGAAGCTTTCTTT
CASSGSGGVMNTEAFF
>TRBV2|TRBJ2-1|15|TRBD2|-
TGTGCCAGCAAAATTTTAGTTAGCGGGAATGCTGAGCAGTTCTTC
CASKILVSGNAEQFF
>TRBV24-1|TRBJ1-6|14|-|few
TGTGCCACCAGTGCCGGTCAGTATAATTCACCCCTCCACTTT
CATSAGQYNSPLHF
>TRBV19|TRBJ2-1|16|TRBD2|-
TGTGCCAGTAGTATAGGGACTAGCGGCTCCTACAATGAGCAGTTCTTC
CASSIGTSGSYNEQFF
>TRBV7-2|TRBJ1-5|16|-|few
TGTGCCAGCAGCCAATCTATGGCAGGGGGCAATCAGCCCCAGCATTTT
CASSQSMAGGNQPQHF
>TRBV14|TRBJ1-2|13|TRBD1|few
TGTGCCAGCAGTACTACAGGGGGCATAGGCTACACCTTC
CASSTTGGIGYTF
>TRBV9|TRBJ1-2|15|-|-
TGTGCCAGCAGCGCTCCGACGGATAATAACTATGGCTACACCTTC
CASSAPTDNNYGYTF
>TRBV30|TRBJ2-1|15|-|-
TGTGCCTGGAGTGTAAGGGTCTCAGTCTACAATGAGCAGTTCTTC
CAWSVRVSVYNEQFF
>TRBV29-1|TRBJ2-7|14|TRBD1|-
TGCAGCGTTGGAACGGACAGGGGGATTTCCGAGCAGTACTTC
CSVGTDRGISEQYF
>TRBV10-3|TRBJ1-3|15|-|-
TGTGCCATCAGTGACGGGGCCCGCTCTGGAAACACCATATATTTT
CAISDGARSGNTIYF
>TRBV4-1|TRBJ2-5|15|TRBD2|-
TGCGCCAGCAGCCAAACCGGGACTAGCCCAGAGACCCAGTACTTC
CASSQTGTSPETQYF
>TRBV5-1|TRBJ1-1|13|-|-
TGCGCCAGCAGCTCGGGTATCAACACTGAAGCTTTCTTT
CASSSGINTEAFF
>TRBV7-9|TRBJ2-7|14|-|-
TGTGCCAGCAGCTTAAATGGTAGCCCCTACGAGCAGTACTTC
CASSLNGSPYEQYF
>TRBV5-6|TRBJ2-1|13|-|few
TGTGCCAGCAGCTTGACTGGGGACAATGAGCAGTTCTTC
CASSLTGDNEQFF
>TRBV7-9|TRBJ2-3|17|TRBD2|once
TGTGCCAGCTCCGGGACTAGCGGGGGGACCTACACAGATACGCAGTATTTT
CASSGTSGGTYTDTQYF
>TRBV21-1|TRBJ2-2|13|-|-
TGTGCCAGCAGCCCTCCAAGTACCGGGGAGCTGTTTTTT
CASSPPSTGELFF
>TRBV2|TRBJ1-5|13|-|few
TGTGCCAGCAGTGGACAGTCTAATCAGCCCCAGCATTTT
CASSGQSNQPQHF
>TRBV9|TRBJ1-1|16|-|-
TGTGCCAGCAGCGGTTATCCGGGGGGGGCGAGGACTGAAGCTTTCTTT
CASSGYPGGARTEAFF
>TRBV28|TRBJ2-7|13|TRBD1|few
TGTGCCAGCGCCTCGGGACAGAGCTACGAGCAGTACTTC
CASASGQSYEQYF
>TRBV28|TRBJ1-1|11|-|-
TGTGCCAGCAGTACAGAAGTTGAAGCTTTCTTT
CASSTEVEAFF
>TRBV28|TRBJ2-5|16|TRBD2|-
TGTGCCAGCAGTCCGGGGGGACTAGCGGGACCAGAGACCCAGTACTTC
CASSPGGLAGPETQYF
>TRBV30|TRBJ1-2|13|-|-
TGTGCCTGGAGTGTAAGAGGGTTGGTAGGCTACACCTTC
CAWSVRGLVGYTF
>TRBV30|TRBJ1-5|15|-|few
TGTGCCTGGAGTGTACTAGGTGGGCCCAATCAGCCCCAGCATTTT
CAWSVLGGPNQPQHF
>TRBV4-2|TRBJ1-4|14|-|-
TGTGCCAGCAGCCAACCGGGAACTAATGAAAAACTGTTTTTT
CASSQPGTNEKLFF
>TRBV5-1|TRBJ1-1|16|-|-
TGCGCCAGCAGCTTGAGGGGTAGAGCAGGGACCACTGAAGCTTTCTTT
CASSLRGRAGTTEAFF
>TRBV5-4|TRBJ1-1|16|-|-
TGTGCCAGCAGCTTTGGCTCAGGCAATGCGAACACTGAAGCTTTCTTT
CASSFGSGNANTEAFF
>TRBV4-1|TRBJ1-2|14|-|-
TGCGCCAGCAGCCAAGAGGCGGGAAAGTATGGCTACACCTTC
CASSQEAGKYGYTF
>TRBV18|TRBJ1-1|13|-|-
TGTGCCAGCTCACCGGAGAGGGACACTGAAGCTTTCTTT
CASSPERDTEAFF
>TRBV2|TRBJ2-7|12|-|-
TGTGCCAGCAAAAGGATCCGCTACGAGCAGTACTTC
CASKRIRYEQYF
>TRBV6-1|TRBJ2-5|17|TRBD2|-
TGTGCCAGCAGTGAATGGGGCGGGAGGGCCGGGTGGGAGACCCAGTACTTC
CASSEWGGRAGWETQYF
>TRBV27|TRBJ1-6|16|-|-
TGTGCCAGCAGGGAGTACAGGGAAACCTATAATTCACCCCTCCACTTT
CASREYRETYNSPLHF
>TRBV6-1|TRBJ2-4|14|-|-
TGTGCCAGCAGTGATTTCGGGTTCCGAAACATTCAGTACTTC
CASSDFGFRNIQYF
>TRBV7-2|TRBJ1-1|13|-|few
TGTGCCAGCAGCTTAGAAGGTGCAGGGGAAGCTTTCTTT
CASSLEGAGEAFF
>TRBV30|TRBJ1-2|13|-|-
TGTGCCTGGAGTGTATCGGGCCTCTATGGCTACACCTTC
CAWSVSGLYGYTF
>TRBV6-2/TRBV6-3|TRBJ1-1|14|-|-
TGTGCCAGCAGTCTATTGACAGTGAACACTGAAGCTTTCTTT
CASSLLTVNTEAFF
>TRBV28|TRBJ1-1|11|-|-
TGTGCCAGCAGACGGTACACTGAAGCTTTCTTT
CASRRYTEAFF
>TRBV28|TRBJ1-5|12|-|few
TGTGCCAGCAGCAGACGGGGGAGGGTCCAGCATTTT
CASSRRGRVQHF